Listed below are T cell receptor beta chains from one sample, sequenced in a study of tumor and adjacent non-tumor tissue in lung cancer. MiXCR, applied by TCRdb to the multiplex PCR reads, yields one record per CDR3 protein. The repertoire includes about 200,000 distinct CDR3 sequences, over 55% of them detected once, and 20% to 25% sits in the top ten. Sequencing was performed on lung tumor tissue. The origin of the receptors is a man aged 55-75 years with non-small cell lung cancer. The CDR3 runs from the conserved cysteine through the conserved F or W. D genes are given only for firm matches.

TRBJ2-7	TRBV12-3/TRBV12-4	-	CASSRRRGEQYF
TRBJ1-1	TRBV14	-	CASSRLELSGTEAFF
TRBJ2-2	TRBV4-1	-	CASSRETGELFF
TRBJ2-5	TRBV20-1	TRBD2	CSARLSSGSGGQGTQYF
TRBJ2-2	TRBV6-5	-	CASRYRAAYTGELFF
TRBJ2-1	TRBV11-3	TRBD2	CASSPLGTSGNRQFF
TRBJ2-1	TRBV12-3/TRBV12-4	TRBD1	CASSLGTGYENNEQFF
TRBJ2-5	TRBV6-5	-	CASCGTGTVGAQYF
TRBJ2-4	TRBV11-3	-	CASSPGDPKNFQYF
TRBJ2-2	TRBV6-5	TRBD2	CASSRIRLAGHTGELFF
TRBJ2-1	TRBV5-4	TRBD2	CASINGGGVGPYNEQLF
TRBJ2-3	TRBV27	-	CASSLWAGVGTDTQYF
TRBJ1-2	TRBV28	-	CASLSIYGYTF
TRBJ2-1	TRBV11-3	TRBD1	CANSHGMGQCYNEQFF
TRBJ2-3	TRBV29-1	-	CSVQRADTQYF
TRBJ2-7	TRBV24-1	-	CATSDSGLRGYEQYF
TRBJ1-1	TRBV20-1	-	CSARAAPSGTEAFF
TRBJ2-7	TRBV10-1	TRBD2	CAIIDQRGARYEQYF
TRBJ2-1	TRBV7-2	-	CASSLKDSSYNEQFF
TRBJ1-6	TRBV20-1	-	CSAKSVLNSPFHF
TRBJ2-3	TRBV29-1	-	CSVGGTASQPTNMQYF
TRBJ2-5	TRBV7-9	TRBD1	CASSPRTGQGETQCF
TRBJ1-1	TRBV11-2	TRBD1	CASSFRQGRETEAFF
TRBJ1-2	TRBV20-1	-	CSASEGRSLYGYAF
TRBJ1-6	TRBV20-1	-	CSARGDGSSPLHF
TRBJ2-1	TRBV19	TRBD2	CASSTRGLAGGNNEQFF
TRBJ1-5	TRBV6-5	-	CASSLGPQTQPQHF
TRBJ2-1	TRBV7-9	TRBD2	CASNSFSGSLAGLKQFF
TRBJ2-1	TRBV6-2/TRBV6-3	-	CASTDQTARNEQFF
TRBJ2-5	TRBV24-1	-	CATSDRKDRLRETQYF
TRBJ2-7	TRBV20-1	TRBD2	CSARSSGKAYEQYF
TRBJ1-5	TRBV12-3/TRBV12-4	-	CASSLAFKPQHF
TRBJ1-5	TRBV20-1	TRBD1	CSTREHRGVGQPQHF
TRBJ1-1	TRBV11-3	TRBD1	CARRAGQGGNTEAFF
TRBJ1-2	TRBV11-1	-	CASSLGDGYGYTF
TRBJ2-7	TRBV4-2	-	CASSQETYEQYF
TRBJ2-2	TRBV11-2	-	CANSLDGTGELFF
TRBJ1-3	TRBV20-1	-	CNVWGASRNTIYF
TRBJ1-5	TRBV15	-	CATSRDMSRVGTSSSSNQPQHF
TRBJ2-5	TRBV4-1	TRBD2	CASSQEPGGRGTQYF